These 21 T cell receptor beta chains were sequenced from one sample in a study of identifying expanded T cells in peripheral blood. Assay: immunoSEQ multiplex PCR; the TCRdb copy retains only in-frame clones and omits some. Among around 60,000 clones listed, over 80% were seen once. The specimen sequenced was blood. These TCRs come from a person aged 18-70 years in good health.

The genes are TRBV20-1 and TRBJ1-1, with D tentatively TRBD1 (5 bases). In germline, CDR1 is DFQATT, CDR2 SNEGSKA (reference sequence). Trimming pared 6 bases from V and 4 bases from J, leaving 9 bases between. The CDR3 totals 11 residues. CDR3 sequence: CSARQGTEAFF. CDR3 DNA sequence: TGCAGTGCCCGCCAGGGCACTGAAGCTTTCTTT.

The V and J genes are TRBV7-8 and TRBJ2-5, with a possible D match to TRBD2 (7 bases). CDR3 size: 16 residues. Per germline, CDR1 SGHVS and CDR2 FQNEAQ. V was shortened by 2 bases and J by 3 bases, with 16 bases between the two germline ends. CDR3: CASSLLLGAGEETQYF. Here the CDR3 DNA reads TGTGCCAGCAGCTTATTATTGGGGGCGGGAGAAGAGACCCAGTACTTC.

V and J are TRBV2 and TRBJ2-7; D is perhaps TRBD2 (6 bases). This CDR3 has 12 amino acids. The germline V gene encodes CDR1 SNHLY and CDR2 FYNNEI. Trimming removed 5 bases from V and 4 bases from J, with 9 bases in between. CDR3 sequence: CASSFRGYEQYF. The DNA of the CDR3 is TGTGCCAGCAGTTTTCGGGGGTACGAGCAGTACTTC. The full variable domain, with the rest looked up from reference TRBV2 and TRBJ2-7, is EPEVTQTPSHQVTQMGQEVILRCVPISNHLYFYWYRQILGQKVEFLVSFYNNEISEKSEIFDDQFSVERPDGSNFTLKIRSTKLEDSAMYFCASSFRGYEQYFGPGTRLTVT.

The chain combines TRBV7-6 with TRBJ2-7; tentative D call: TRBD2 (5 bases). The V gene lost 0 bases and the J gene lost 4 bases, with 7 bases spanning the gap. The CDR3 is made up of 13 amino acids. Germline V gene sequence: CDR1 SGHVS, CDR2 FNYEAQ. This chain's CDR3 is CASSLAEGYEQYF. CDR3 sequence (DNA): TGTGCCAGCAGCTTAGCTGAGGGTTACGAGCAGTACTTC.

The chain carries TRBV4-1 and TRBJ2-2; a possible D gene is TRBD2 (7 bases). CDR3 length: 17 residues. Germline-derived CDR1 and CDR2 are MGHRA and YSYEKL. Trimming took 0 bases from V and 7 from J, leaving 18 bases between them. The DNA of the CDR3 is TGCGCCAGCAGCCAAGATGCGGCGGGGGCGTCTGGCGGGGAGCTGTTTTTT. Translating it yields CASSQDAAGASGGELFF.

The chain couples TRBV2 to TRBJ1-2; D is uncertain. The germline CDR1 and CDR2 sequences are SNHLY and FYNNEI. The V end was cut by 11 bases, the J end by 5 bases, with 12 bases between. The CDR3 is made up of 11 amino acids. The CDR3 nucleotides read TGTGCCGAAACAACAGTTTATGGCTACACCTTC. Its protein is CAETTVYGYTF.

The genes are TRBV7-2 and TRBJ2-7; 11 bases match TRBD2. The CDR3 is 14 amino acids. With 4 bases clipped from V and 7 bases from J, the junction kept 6 bases outside the gene matches. CDR1 and CDR2 from the germline V gene are SGHTA and FQGNSA. CDR3 bases: TGTGCCAGCAGCTCACTAGCGGGAGTGGGAGAGCAGTACTTC. Translation: CASSSLAGVGEQYF.

This rearrangement joins TRBV9 to TRBJ2-1, with 7 bases aligning to TRBD1. The length of the CDR3 is 15 residues. CDR1 SGDLS and CDR2 YYNGEE come from the germline V gene. Trimming removed 0 bases from V and 7 bases from J; junction bases left unmatched: 7. This CDR3 is CASSVAGDSWNEQFF. The CDR3 DNA sequence: TGTGCCAGCAGCGTAGCCGGGGACAGTTGGAATGAGCAGTTCTTC.

This clone occurred once. The rearrangement uses TRBV6-5 and TRBJ2-1; 10 bases match TRBD2. The junction had 7 bases not matched to a gene; V was cut back by 8 bases and J by 9 bases. The length of the CDR3 is 13 residues. CDR1 and CDR2 (germline): MNHEY, SVGAGI. CDR3 region: CASRSSGGGEQFF. The CDR3 DNA sequence: TGTGCCAGCCGTTCTAGCGGGGGAGGTGAGCAGTTCTTC.

This clone was observed a few times. The chain recombines TRBV9 with TRBJ2-3, with unresolved D. Germline loops: CDR1 SGDLS, CDR2 YYNGEE. This CDR3 region has 12 residues. V dropped 4 bases and J dropped 3 bases, with 6 bases sitting between them. The CDR3 sequence is CASSTQTDTQYF. DNA for the CDR3: TGTGCCAGCAGCACCCAAACAGATACGCAGTATTTT.

The chain has TRBV2 and TRBJ1-1; D remains unclear. Per the germline V gene, CDR1 is SNHLY and CDR2 is FYNNEI. The CDR3 extends over 14 amino acids. V lost 6 bases, J lost 5 bases, and 16 bases lay in between. Written as DNA, the CDR3 is TGTGCCAGCAGCGGCCTTTCGGGTGGGACTGAAGCTTTCTTT. Protein product: CASSGLSGGTEAFF.

The table lists this clone with a few counts. V and J are TRBV19 and TRBJ1-2; D is possibly TRBD1 (6 bases). The CDR3 sequence is 11 residues long. Germline CDR1 and CDR2: LNHDA and SQIVND (reference sequence). The V gene lost 8 bases and the J gene lost 2 bases, with 6 bases spanning the gap. Here the CDR3 DNA reads TGTGCCAGTGGACAGAACTATGGCTACACCTTC. Protein: CASGQNYGYTF.

The chain employs TRBV11-3 and TRBJ2-2, with 9 nucleotides matching TRBD1. The CDR3 contains 16 residues. J was trimmed by 4 bases and V by 8 bases; bases with no gene match: 11. Germline V CDR1 and CDR2: SGHNT, YENEEA. CDR3 sequence: CASVRQGGTVTGELFF. The CDR3 DNA reads as TGTGCCAGCGTAAGACAGGGGGGGACGGTCACCGGGGAGCTGTTTTTT.

The chain links TRBV7-9 to TRBJ2-6; 7 positions match TRBD1. Per germline, CDR1 SEHNR and CDR2 FQNEAQ (reference sequence). The V and J ends lost 6 bases and 4 bases, in that order; junction bases with no gene match: 15. CDR3 length: 18 amino acids. CDR3 amino acids: CASRGSGQAPRGANVLTF. The CDR3 region has the DNA TGTGCCAGCAGAGGGAGCGGACAGGCGCCTCGGGGGGCCAACGTCCTGACTTTC.

This chain uses TRBV5-1 with TRBJ2-7; 7 bases align to TRBD2. Germline loops: CDR1 SGHRS, CDR2 YFSETQ. The V segment lost 4 bases and the J segment 2 bases; nucleotides outside the gene matches: 12. This CDR3 is built from 16 residues. This CDR3 reads CASSPGLEPGAYEQYF. CDR3 sequence (DNA): TGCGCCAGCAGCCCCGGACTAGAACCGGGGGCCTACGAGCAGTACTTC.

The chain links TRBV9 to TRBJ2-5; the D call may be TRBD1 or TRBD2 (6 bases each). V was shortened by 6 bases and J by 5 bases, with 20 bases between the two germline ends. Germline CDR1 reads SGDLS; CDR2 reads YYNGEE. The CDR3 is 15 residues long. This CDR3 reads CASTKKGVGRETQYF. The CDR3 DNA is TGTGCCAGCACCAAAAAGGGGGTGGGGAGGGAGACCCAGTACTTC.

Written as DNA, the CDR3 is TGTGCCAGTACCAACCCCGGACAGCCGTTTGAAAAACTGTTTTTT. It translates to CASTNPGQPFEKLFF. The chain recombines TRBV19 with TRBJ1-4; D might be TRBD1 (6 bases). Germline lookup yields CDR1 LNHDA and CDR2 SQIVND (reference sequence). V shed 7 bases and J shed 7 bases, with 19 bases lying between them. The CDR3 extends over 15 amino acids.

CDR3: CASSLYRVKDEKLFF. As DNA, the CDR3 is TGTGCCAGCAGCCTGTACAGGGTAAAGGATGAAAAACTGTTTTTT. The V and J genes are TRBV5-6 and TRBJ1-4; D might be TRBD1 (6 bases). V was clipped by 4 bases and J by 6 bases, with 16 bases between them. Looked up from germline, CDR1 is SGHDT and CDR2 is YYEEEE. The CDR3 is made up of 15 amino acids.

The chain carries TRBV4-1 and TRBJ2-2; 10 nucleotides align to TRBD2. CDR3 length: 16 amino acids. Losses at the gene ends were 6 bases for V and 2 bases for J; bases not matched to a gene: 6. In germline, CDR1 is MGHRA, CDR2 YSYEKL. CDR3 sequence reads: CASRPLAGANTGELFF. In DNA, the CDR3 is TGCGCCAGCAGACCCCTAGCGGGAGCTAACACCGGGGAGCTGTTTTTT.

This clone was recorded once. This rearrangement joins TRBV30 to TRBJ1-2, with D perhaps TRBD1 (5 bases). V lost 0 bases and J lost 2, with 10 bases in between. This CDR3 is built from 14 residues. Per germline, CDR1 GTSNPN and CDR2 SVGIG (reference sequence). Here the CDR3 reads CAWSVLGANYGYTF. CDR3 nucleotide sequence: TGTGCCTGGAGTGTACTCGGGGCGAACTATGGCTACACCTTC.

This clone has only one observation. The rearrangement joins TRBV2 to TRBJ1-2; 9 bases fit TRBD1. Germline CDR1 is SNHLY and CDR2 is FYNNEI. V lost 7 bases and J lost 4; bases outside the gene matches: 13. This CDR3 region has 16 residues. CDR3 in amino acids: CASMSVWDREFYGYTF. The CDR3 coding sequence is TGTGCCAGCATGTCGGTTTGGGACAGGGAGTTCTATGGCTACACCTTC.